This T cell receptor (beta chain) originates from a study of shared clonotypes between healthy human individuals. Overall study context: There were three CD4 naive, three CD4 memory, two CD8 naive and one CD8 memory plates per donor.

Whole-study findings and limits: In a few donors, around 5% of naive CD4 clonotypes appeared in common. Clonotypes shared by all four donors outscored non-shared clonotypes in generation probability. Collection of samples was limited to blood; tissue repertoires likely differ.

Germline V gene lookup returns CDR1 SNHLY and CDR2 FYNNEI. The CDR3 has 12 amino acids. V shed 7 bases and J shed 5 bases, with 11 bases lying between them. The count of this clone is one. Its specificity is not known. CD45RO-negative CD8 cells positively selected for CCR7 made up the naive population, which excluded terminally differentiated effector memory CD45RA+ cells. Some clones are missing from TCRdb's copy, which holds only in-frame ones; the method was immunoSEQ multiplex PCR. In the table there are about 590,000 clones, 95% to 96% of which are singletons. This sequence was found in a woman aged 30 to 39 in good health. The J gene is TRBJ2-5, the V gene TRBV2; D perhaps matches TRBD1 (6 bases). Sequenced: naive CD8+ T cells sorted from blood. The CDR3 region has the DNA TGTGCCAGCATACAGGGTGGGGAGACCCAGTACTTC. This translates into CASIQGGETQYF.